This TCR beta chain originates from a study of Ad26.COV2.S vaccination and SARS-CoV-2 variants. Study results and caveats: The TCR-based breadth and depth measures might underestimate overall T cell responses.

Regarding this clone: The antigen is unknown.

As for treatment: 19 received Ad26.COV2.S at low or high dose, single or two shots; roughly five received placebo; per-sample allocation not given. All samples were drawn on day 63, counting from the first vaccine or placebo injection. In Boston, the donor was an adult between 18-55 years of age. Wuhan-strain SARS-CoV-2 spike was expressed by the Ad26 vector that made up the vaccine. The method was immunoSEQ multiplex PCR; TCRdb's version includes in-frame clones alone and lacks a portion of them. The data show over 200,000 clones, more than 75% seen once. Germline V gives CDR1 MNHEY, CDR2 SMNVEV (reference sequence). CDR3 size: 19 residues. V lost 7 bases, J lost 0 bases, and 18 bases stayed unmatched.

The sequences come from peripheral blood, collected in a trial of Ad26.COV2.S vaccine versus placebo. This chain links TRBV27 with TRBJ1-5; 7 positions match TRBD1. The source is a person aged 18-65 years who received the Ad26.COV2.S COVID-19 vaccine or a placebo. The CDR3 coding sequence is TGTGCCAGCACCCTAACCCCGGGACAGCAAGATAATAGCAATCAGCCCCAGCATTTT. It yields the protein CASTLTPGQQDNSNQPQHF.